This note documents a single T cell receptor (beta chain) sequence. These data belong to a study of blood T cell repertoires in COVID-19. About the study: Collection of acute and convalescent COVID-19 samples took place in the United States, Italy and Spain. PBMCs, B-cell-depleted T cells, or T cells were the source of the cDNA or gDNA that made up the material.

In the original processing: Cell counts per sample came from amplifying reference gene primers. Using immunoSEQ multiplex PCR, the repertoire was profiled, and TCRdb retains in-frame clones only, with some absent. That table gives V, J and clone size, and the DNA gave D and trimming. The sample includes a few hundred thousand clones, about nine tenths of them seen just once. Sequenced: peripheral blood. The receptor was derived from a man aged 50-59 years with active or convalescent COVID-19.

The CDR3 coding sequence is TGTGCCAGCAGTTCTGGCGGGGCCGGGAACGCAGATACGCAGTATTTT. It codes for CASSSGGAGNADTQYF. The chain recombines TRBV28 with TRBJ2-3, with D perhaps TRBD2 (6 bases). The V gene's germline CDR1 is MDHEN and CDR2 SYDVKM. The CDR3 totals 16 residues. The germline V and J ends were trimmed by 4 bases and 4 bases, with 18 bases remaining between them.